Listed here are 15 T cell receptor beta chains from one sample, sequenced in a study of CD8+ T cells in alopecia areata. Extracted from the samples, RNA was reverse transcribed into cDNA to serve as the sequencing template. Profiled with immunoSEQ multiplex PCR; TCRdb holds only in-frame clones, not every one. The top ten clones hold approximately 3.3% of a sample with 110,000 or so clones, roughly two fifths of them seen once. Sequencing was carried out using CD4+ T cells sorted from blood. The receptors stem from a human donor with alopecia areata.

The J gene is TRBJ1-1, the V gene TRBV4-3; TRBD1 is a possible D gene (5 bases). Trimming removed 3 bases at V and 9 bases at J, with 11 bases between. Germline V CDR1 and CDR2: LGHNA, YSLEER. The CDR3 is made up of 12 amino acids. CDR3 nucleotides: TGCGCCAGCAGCCAGGGGGACGGAAAAGCTTTCTTT. Translating gives CASSQGDGKAFF.

This clone was counted a single time. The gene calls are TRBV4-3 and TRBJ2-7; D not certain. The CDR3 has 13 residues. CDR1 is LGHNA, CDR2 YSLEER, per germline. Trimming cost V 0 bases and J 1 base, with 4 bases left between them. The CDR3 protein is CASSQETSYEQYF. DNA of the CDR3: TGCGCCAGCAGCCAAGAGACTTCCTACGAGCAGTACTTC.

V is TRBV7-9 and J is TRBJ2-3; D ambiguous. The germline CDR1 and CDR2 sequences are SEHNR and FQNEAQ (reference sequence). The V gene lost 4 bases and the J gene lost 5 bases, with 7 bases spanning the gap. CDR3 length equals 12 residues. The CDR3 bases are TGTGCCAGCAGCTCCTCCGGAGATACGCAGTATTTT. Amino acid sequence: CASSSSGDTQYF.

V gene TRBV7-3 combines with J gene TRBJ2-7; a possible D gene is TRBD2 (5 bases). The CDR3 loop spans 13 amino acids. Deletions cut 5 bases from V and 3 bases from J, with 11 bases between. CDR1 is SGHTA, CDR2 FQGTGA, per germline. As DNA, the CDR3 is TGTGCCAGCAGCAAGTCCCGGGACTACGAGCAGTACTTC. Encoded protein: CASSKSRDYEQYF.

This sequence joins TRBV5-1 and TRBJ2-2; D is undetermined. The CDR3 is 15 residues long. V lost 4 bases and J lost 3, with 13 bases in between. The germline CDR1 and CDR2 sequences are SGHRS and YFSETQ. The CDR3 here is CASSTGSRDTGELFF. The CDR3 coding sequence is TGCGCCAGCAGCACCGGGTCCCGCGACACCGGGGAGCTGTTTTTT.

The gene calls are TRBV27 and TRBJ2-5; TRBD1 matches 7 bases. The V gene's germline CDR1 is MNHEY and CDR2 SMNVEV (reference sequence). Germline trimming cut 4 bases from V and 2 bases from J; bases unmatched to any gene: 4. The CDR3 has 14 amino acids. The CDR3 nucleotides are TGTGCCAGCAGTTCAAGACAGGGTCAAGAGACCCAGTACTTC. The encoded protein is CASSSRQGQETQYF.

This chain connects TRBV4-3 to TRBJ2-2; either TRBD1 or TRBD2 may supply D (6 bases each). This CDR3 spans 16 amino acids. Germline V CDR1 and CDR2: LGHNA, YSLEER. V gave up 4 bases and J gave up 4 bases, with 16 bases separating them. DNA of the CDR3: TGCGCCAGCAGCCCCGGGGGCATCCGGGGCACCGGGGAGCTGTTTTTT. Translated: CASSPGGIRGTGELFF.

The chain combines TRBV11-2 with TRBJ2-1, with 7 bases matching TRBD1. Germline CDR1 reads SGHAT; CDR2 reads FQNNGV. The CDR3 contains 16 residues. J lost 7 bases, V lost 7 bases, and 16 bases had no gene match. CDR3 loop: CASIRSSGRTGNEQFF. In DNA, the CDR3 is TGTGCCAGCATTCGATCCTCGGGACGGACAGGTAATGAGCAGTTCTTC.

This clone was observed a few times. The CDR3 region has the DNA TGTGCCAGTAGTTTACTAGCGGGAGCCTACGAGCAGTACTTC. Translation: CASSLLAGAYEQYF. The chain has TRBV19 and TRBJ2-7; 11 bases align to TRBD2. Germline trimming cut 5 bases from V and 2 bases from J; bases unmatched to any gene: 2. CDR1 and CDR2 from the germline V gene are LNHDA and SQIVND (reference sequence). The CDR3 runs 14 residues.

The CDR3 nucleotides read TGCGCCAGCAGCAAGGGCAGCTCCTACGAGCAGTACTTC. Translated, it gives CASSKGSSYEQYF. J is TRBJ2-7 and V is TRBV5-1; D is undetermined. Trimming stripped 4 bases from V and 0 bases from J, with 8 bases between. Germline-derived CDR1 and CDR2 are SGHRS and YFSETQ. The CDR3 is made up of 13 amino acids.

The chain links TRBV18 to TRBJ1-2, with TRBD1 identical over 9 bases. Per the germline V gene, CDR1 is KGHSH and CDR2 is LQKENI. J gave up 1 base and V 4 bases, and 10 bases lay outside the gene matches. This CDR3 is 17 amino acids long. The CDR3 nucleotides read TGTGCCAGCTCACTGGGGACAGGGCCGGCGGATAACTATGGCTACACCTTC. This sequence encodes CASSLGTGPADNYGYTF.

This clone was detected a few times. The chain recombines TRBV23-1 with TRBJ1-1; D ambiguous. TRBV23-1 is an ORF; its function is uncertain. CDR3 length: 15 residues. Trimming took off 3 bases at V and 4 bases at J, with 15 bases between the two ends. The CDR3 DNA reads as TGCGCCAGCAGTCAGATGGACCTTAACGCCACTGAAGCTTTCTTT. This gives the protein CASSQMDLNATEAFF.

This clone has a handful of counts. In nucleotides, the CDR3 is TGTGCCAGCAGCTCCTACTCCCAGTACTATGAGCAGTTCTTC. Translated: CASSSYSQYYEQFF. This chain connects TRBV7-2 to TRBJ2-1; no clear D. Germline V gene sequence: CDR1 SGHTA, CDR2 FQGNSA. This CDR3 has 14 amino acids. V was pared by 4 bases and J by 8 bases, with 15 bases between. Variable domain in full (rest from reference TRBV7-2 and TRBJ2-1): GAGVSQSPSNKVTEKGKDVELRCDPISGHTALYWYRQSLGQGLEFLIYFQGNSAPDKSGLPSDRFSAERTGGSVSTLTIQRTQQEDSAVYLCASSSYSQYYEQFFGPGTRLTVL.

This chain connects TRBV4-1 to TRBJ2-7; D unclear. Trimming shortened V by 1 base and J by 3 bases, and 7 bases separated the two germline ends. CDR1 and CDR2 (germline): MGHRA, YSYEKL. The CDR3 has 13 amino acids. CDR3: CASSQVAHYEQYF. In nucleotides, the CDR3 is TGCGCCAGCAGCCAAGTCGCACACTACGAGCAGTACTTC.

This chain uses TRBV29-1 with TRBJ2-3; D possibly corresponds to TRBD1 (5 bases). The CDR3 runs to 13 residues. Germline values: CDR1 SQVTM, CDR2 ANQGSEA. V lost 8 bases and J lost 0, with 12 bases in between. CDR3 in DNA: TGCAGCACAACAGGACGGAGCACAGATACGCAGTATTTT. It codes for CSTTGRSTDTQYF.